These 2 T cell receptor beta chains originate from one sample sequenced in a study of patients and donors after allogeneic stem cell transplantation. TCRdb re-called the RT-PCR reads with MiXCR, one entry per CDR3 protein. The sample gives some 880,000 distinct CDR3 sequences, roughly 18% of which show up once; 5% to 6.5% is in the top ten. Source material: blood, either unsorted or a sorted T cell fraction (not recorded which). These receptors all stem from a human donor who was either an allogeneic HSCT recipient or a stem cell or donor lymphocyte infusion donor (not recorded which). It is not recorded whose cells these are; they may come from a transplant donor.

This clonotype was counted many times. The chain combines TRBV10-3 with TRBJ2-7; no firm D call. V dropped 0 bases and J dropped 3 bases, with 12 bases sitting between them. Germline V gene data show CDR1 as ENHRY and CDR2 as SYGVKD. The CDR3 length is 15 residues. CDR3: CAISESVGIDYEQYF. The DNA of the CDR3 is TGTGCCATCAGTGAGTCTGTTGGTATAGACTACGAGCAGTACTTC.

This clonotype was picked up a small number of times. The rearrangement uses TRBV12-3 or TRBV12-4 and TRBJ2-3; D call uncertain. The CDR3 totals 15 residues. Trimming took off 5 bases at V and 0 bases at J, with 12 bases between the two ends. The CDR3 DNA sequence: TGTGCCAGCAGTATTAAGGCGATAAGCACAGATACGCAGTATTTT. This encodes CASSIKAISTDTQYF.